These 3 T cell receptor beta chains were all obtained from the same sample, sequenced in a study of cytomegalovirus exposure and HLA in healthy donors (dated by TCRdb to about 2017). The library was generated by the immunoSEQ multiplex PCR assay. The multiplex PCR relied on a mix of 60 forward primers for TCR Vbeta segments and 13 reverse primers for TCR Jbeta segments. Here the immuneACCESS table is served through TCRdb, limited to in-frame sequences with V and J called. Missing clones are a known gap in these copies; in checked studies unresolved V genes cover under half, and the rest lacks a known reason. The sample contains 150,000 to 200,000 clones, over 65% of them found a single time. Less than 3.5% of the sample rests with the top ten. Sequencing was carried out using PBMCs. The origin of the receptors is a woman in her 40s in good health and CMV-seropositive.

The rearrangement links TRBV4-1 to TRBJ1-1; D perhaps matches TRBD1 (6 bases). Germline CDR1 MGHRA, CDR2 YSYEKL. The CDR3 sequence is 17 residues long. Trimming took 0 bases from V and 1 from J, leaving 15 bases between them. Written as DNA, the CDR3 is TGCGCCAGCAGCCAAGATTTTCAATGGACAGCGAACACTGAAGCTTTCTTT. As protein: CASSQDFQWTANTEAFF.

This clone is a singleton in its sample. One end of the junction fails to match germline, which may point to a read error. This chain links TRBV7-9 with TRBJ2-7; 9 bases match TRBD1. The germline V gene encodes CDR1 SEHNR and CDR2 FQNEAQ (reference sequence). The CDR3 extends over 15 amino acids. In DNA form, the CDR3 reads TGTTCCAGCAGCTTACCCCTGGTAGACAGGGGGTTCCTGTACTTC. Encoded protein: CSSSLPLVDRGFLYF.

The V and J genes are TRBV2 and TRBJ1-5, with a possible D match to TRBD1 (5 bases). CDR3 length equals 15 residues. Germline V gene sequence: CDR1 SNHLY, CDR2 FYNNEI. Trimming stripped 1 base from V and 3 bases from J, with 10 bases between. The CDR3 sequence: CASSEGRQPNQPQHF. CDR3 sequence (DNA): TGTGCCAGCAGTGAAGGTAGACAGCCCAATCAGCCCCAGCATTTT.